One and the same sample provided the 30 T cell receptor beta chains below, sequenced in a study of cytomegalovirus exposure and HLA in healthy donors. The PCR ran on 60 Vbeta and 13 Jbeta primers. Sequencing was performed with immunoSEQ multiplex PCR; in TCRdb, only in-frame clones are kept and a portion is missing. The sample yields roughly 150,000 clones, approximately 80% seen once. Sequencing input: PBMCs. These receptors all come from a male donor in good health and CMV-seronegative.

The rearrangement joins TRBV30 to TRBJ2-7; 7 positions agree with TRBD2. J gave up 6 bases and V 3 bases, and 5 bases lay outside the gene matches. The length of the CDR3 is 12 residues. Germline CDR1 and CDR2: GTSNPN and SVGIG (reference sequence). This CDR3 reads CAWSGGSREQYF. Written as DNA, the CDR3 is TGTGCCTGGAGCGGGGGGAGCCGCGAGCAGTACTTC. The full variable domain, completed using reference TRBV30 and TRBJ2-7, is SQTIHQWPATLVQPVGSPLSLECTVEGTSNPNLYWYRQAAGRGLQLLFYSVGIGQISSEVPQNLSASRPQDRQFILSSKKLLLSDSGFYLCAWSGGSREQYFGPGTRLTVT.

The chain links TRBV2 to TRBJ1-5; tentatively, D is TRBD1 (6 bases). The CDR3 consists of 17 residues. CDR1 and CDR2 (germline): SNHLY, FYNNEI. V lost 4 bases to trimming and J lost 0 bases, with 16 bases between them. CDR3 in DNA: TGTGCCAGCAGTGGGGATGGACAGCCCTATAGCAATCAGCCCCAGCATTTT. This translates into CASSGDGQPYSNQPQHF.

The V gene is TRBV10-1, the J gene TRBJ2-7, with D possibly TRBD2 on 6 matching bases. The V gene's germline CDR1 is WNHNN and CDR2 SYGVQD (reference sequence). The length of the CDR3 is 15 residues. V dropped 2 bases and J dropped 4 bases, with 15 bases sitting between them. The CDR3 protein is CASSEPPTSRYEQYF. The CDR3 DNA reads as TGCGCCAGCAGTGAGCCCCCGACTAGTAGGTACGAGCAGTACTTC.

The CDR3 DNA follows: TGTGCCAGCATTGCCGGGACAGGGGGTATTTCACCCCTCCACTTT. This gives the protein CASIAGTGGISPLHF. This rearrangement joins TRBV6-1 to TRBJ1-6; 11 positions match TRBD1. CDR3 length equals 15 residues. The ends lost 7 bases at V and 9 bases at J; junction bases unmatched: 8. Germline CDR1 reads MNHNS; CDR2 reads SASEGT.

The CDR3 DNA reads TGTGCCAGCAGCGTAGATGGCGGCTCTGGGGCCAACGTCCTGACTTTC. Protein: CASSVDGGSGANVLTF. The rearrangement uses TRBV9 and TRBJ2-6; D ambiguous. Trimming cost V 0 bases and J 0 bases, with 7 bases left between them. The CDR3 spans 16 residues. The germline CDR1 and CDR2 sequences are SGDLS and YYNGEE.

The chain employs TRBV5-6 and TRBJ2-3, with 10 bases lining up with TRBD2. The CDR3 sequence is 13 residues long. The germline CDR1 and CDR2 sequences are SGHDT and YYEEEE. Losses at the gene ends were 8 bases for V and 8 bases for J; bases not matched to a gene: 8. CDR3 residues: CASIAGGVPTQYF. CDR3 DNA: TGTGCCAGTATAGCGGGGGGCGTGCCTACGCAGTATTTT. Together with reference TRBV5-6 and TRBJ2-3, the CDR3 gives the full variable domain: DAGVTQSPTHLIKTRGQQVTLRCSPKSGHDTVSWYQQALGQGPQFIFQYYEEEERQRGNFPDRFSGHQFPNYSSELNVNALLLGDSALYLCASIAGGVPTQYFGPGTRLTVL.

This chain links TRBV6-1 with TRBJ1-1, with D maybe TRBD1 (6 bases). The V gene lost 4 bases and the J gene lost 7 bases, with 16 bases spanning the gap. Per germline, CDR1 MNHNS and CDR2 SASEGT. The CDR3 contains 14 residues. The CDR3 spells CASSGRGAPNEAFF. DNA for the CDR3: TGTGCCAGCAGTGGGCGGGGGGCCCCTAATGAAGCTTTCTTT.

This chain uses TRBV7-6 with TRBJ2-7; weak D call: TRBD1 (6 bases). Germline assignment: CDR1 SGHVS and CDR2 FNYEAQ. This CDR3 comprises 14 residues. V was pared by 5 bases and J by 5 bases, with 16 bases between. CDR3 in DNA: TGTGCCAGCAGCCGCCTAGGGGGATCTGACGAGCAGTACTTC. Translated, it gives CASSRLGGSDEQYF.

The CDR3 sequence is CASSMGSNTEAFF. CDR3 DNA: TGTGCCAGTAGTATGGGCTCGAACACTGAAGCTTTCTTT. This chain links TRBV19 with TRBJ1-1; D call uncertain. V shed 3 bases and J shed 1 base, with 6 bases lying between them. The CDR3 covers 13 residues. The germline V gene encodes CDR1 LNHDA and CDR2 SQIVND (reference sequence). The entire variable domain, with the rest obtained from reference TRBV19 and TRBJ1-1, is as follows: DGGITQSPKYLFRKEGQNVTLSCEQNLNHDAMYWYRQDPGQGLRLIYYSQIVNDFQKGDIAEGYSVSREKKESFPLTVTSAQKNPTAFYLCASSMGSNTEAFFGQGTRLTVV.

DNA for the CDR3: TGTGCCAGCAAGGACCCGGACAGGGTTAGCACAGATACGCAGTATTTT. Its translation is CASKDPDRVSTDTQYF. J is TRBJ2-3 and V is TRBV5-5, with TRBD1 identical over 8 bases. Per the germline V gene, CDR1 is SGHKS and CDR2 is YYEKEE (reference sequence). V lost 6 bases, J lost 0 bases, and 9 bases stayed unmatched. This CDR3 is built from 16 residues. The variable domain in full, completed from reference TRBV5-5 and TRBJ2-3, reads DAGVTQSPTHLIKTRGQQVTLRCSPISGHKSVSWYQQVLGQGPQFIFQYYEKEERGRGNFPDRFSARQFPNYSSELNVNALLLGDSALYLCASKDPDRVSTDTQYFGPGTRLTVL.

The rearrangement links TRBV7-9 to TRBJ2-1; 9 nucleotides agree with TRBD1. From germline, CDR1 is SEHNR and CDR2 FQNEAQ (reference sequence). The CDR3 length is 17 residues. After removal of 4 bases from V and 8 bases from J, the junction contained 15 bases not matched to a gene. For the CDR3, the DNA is TGTGCCAGCAGCTCCCCCGGGACAGGGTTCCTCTCCTATGAGCAGTTCTTC. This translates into CASSSPGTGFLSYEQFF.

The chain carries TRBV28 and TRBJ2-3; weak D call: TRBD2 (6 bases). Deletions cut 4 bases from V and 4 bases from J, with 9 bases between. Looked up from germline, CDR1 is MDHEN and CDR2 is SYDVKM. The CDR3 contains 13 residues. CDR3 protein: CASSSGVPDTQYF. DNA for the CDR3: TGTGCCAGCAGTTCGGGAGTGCCAGATACGCAGTATTTT. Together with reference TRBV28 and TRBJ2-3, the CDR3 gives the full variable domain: DVKVTQSSRYLVKRTGEKVFLECVQDMDHENMFWYRQDPGLGLRLIYFSYDVKMKEKGDIPEGYSVSREKKERFSLILESASTNQTSMYLCASSSGVPDTQYFGPGTRLTVL.

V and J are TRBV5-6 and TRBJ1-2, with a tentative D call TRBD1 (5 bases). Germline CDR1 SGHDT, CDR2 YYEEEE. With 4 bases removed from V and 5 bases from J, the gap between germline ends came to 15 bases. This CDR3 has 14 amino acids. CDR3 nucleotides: TGTGCCAGCAGCCACCGGGGGAGGGGTTATGGCTACACCTTC. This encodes CASSHRGRGYGYTF.

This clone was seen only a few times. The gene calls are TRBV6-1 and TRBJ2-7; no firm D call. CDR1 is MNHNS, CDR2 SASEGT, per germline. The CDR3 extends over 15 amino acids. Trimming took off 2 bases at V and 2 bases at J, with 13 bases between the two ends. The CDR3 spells CASSENTALTYEQYF. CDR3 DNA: TGTGCCAGCAGTGAAAACACAGCCTTAACCTACGAGCAGTACTTC.

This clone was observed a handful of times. This CDR3 is CAATRKGGTNYGYTF. DNA for the CDR3: TGTGCCGCCACCCGGAAGGGGGGGACTAACTATGGCTACACCTTC. The chain couples TRBV27 to TRBJ1-2; maybe TRBD1 (6 bases). Germline CDR1 reads MNHEY; CDR2 reads SMNVEV (reference sequence). Trimming pared 11 bases from V and 0 bases from J, leaving 19 bases between. The CDR3 is made up of 15 amino acids.

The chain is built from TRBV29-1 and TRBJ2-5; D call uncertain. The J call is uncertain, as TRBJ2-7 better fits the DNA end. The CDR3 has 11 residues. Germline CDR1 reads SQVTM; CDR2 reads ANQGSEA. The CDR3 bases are TGCAGCGTTGGATGGGGCTACGAGCAGTACTTC. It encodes CSVGWGYEQYF.

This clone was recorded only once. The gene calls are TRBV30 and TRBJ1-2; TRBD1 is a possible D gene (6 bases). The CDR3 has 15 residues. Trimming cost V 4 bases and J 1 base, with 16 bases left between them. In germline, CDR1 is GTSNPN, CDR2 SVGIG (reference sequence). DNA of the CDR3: TGTGCCTGGACAAGGGGGGGCCTGGGTAACTATGGCTACACCTTC. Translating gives CAWTRGGLGNYGYTF.

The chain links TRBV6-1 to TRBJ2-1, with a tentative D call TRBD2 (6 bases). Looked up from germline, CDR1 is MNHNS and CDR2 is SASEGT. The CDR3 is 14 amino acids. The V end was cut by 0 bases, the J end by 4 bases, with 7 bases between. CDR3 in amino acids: CASSEAGGYNEQFF. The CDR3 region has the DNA TGTGCCAGCAGTGAAGCGGGGGGATACAATGAGCAGTTCTTC.

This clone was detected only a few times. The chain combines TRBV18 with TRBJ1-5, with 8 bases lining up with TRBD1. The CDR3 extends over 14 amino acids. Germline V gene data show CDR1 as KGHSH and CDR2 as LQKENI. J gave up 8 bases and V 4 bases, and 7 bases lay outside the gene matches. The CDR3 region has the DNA TGTGCCAGCTCACTAGGACAGGGAGGTGAGCCCCAGCATTTT. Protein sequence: CASSLGQGGEPQHF.

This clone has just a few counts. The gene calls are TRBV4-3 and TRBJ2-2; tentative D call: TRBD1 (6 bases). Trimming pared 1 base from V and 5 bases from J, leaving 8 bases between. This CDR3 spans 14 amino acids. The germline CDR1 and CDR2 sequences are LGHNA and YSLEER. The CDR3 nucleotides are TGCGCCAGCAGCCAAGCAGGGGCTACCGGGGAGCTGTTTTTT. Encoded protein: CASSQAGATGELFF.

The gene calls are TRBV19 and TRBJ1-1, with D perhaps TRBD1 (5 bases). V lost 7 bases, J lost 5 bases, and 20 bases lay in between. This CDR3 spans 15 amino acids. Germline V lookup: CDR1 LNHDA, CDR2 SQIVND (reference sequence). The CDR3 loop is CASTSPARGGTEAFF. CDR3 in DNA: TGTGCCAGTACCTCCCCGGCCCGCGGGGGAACTGAAGCTTTCTTT.

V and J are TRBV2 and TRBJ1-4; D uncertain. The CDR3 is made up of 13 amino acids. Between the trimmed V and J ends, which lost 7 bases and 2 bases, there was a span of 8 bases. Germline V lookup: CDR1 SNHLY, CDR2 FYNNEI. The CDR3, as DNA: TGTGCCAGCACTGGTGGCACTAATGAAAAACTGTTTTTT. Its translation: CASTGGTNEKLFF.

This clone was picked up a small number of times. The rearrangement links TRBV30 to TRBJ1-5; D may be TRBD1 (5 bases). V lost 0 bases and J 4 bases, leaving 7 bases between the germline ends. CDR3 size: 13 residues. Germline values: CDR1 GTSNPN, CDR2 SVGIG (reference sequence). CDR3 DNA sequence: TGTGCCTGGAGTGTACAGGATAATCAGCCCCAGCATTTT. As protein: CAWSVQDNQPQHF.

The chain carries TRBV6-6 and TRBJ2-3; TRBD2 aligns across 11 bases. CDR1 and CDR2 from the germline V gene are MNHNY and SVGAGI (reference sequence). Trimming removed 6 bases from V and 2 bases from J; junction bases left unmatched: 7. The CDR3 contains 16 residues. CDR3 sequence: CASSITSGGSTDTQYF. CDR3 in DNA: TGTGCCAGCAGCATAACTAGCGGGGGATCCACAGATACGCAGTATTTT.

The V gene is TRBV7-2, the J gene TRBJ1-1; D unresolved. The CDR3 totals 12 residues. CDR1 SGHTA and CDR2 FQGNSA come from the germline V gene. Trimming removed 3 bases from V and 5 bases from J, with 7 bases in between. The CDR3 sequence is CASSFGRTEAFF. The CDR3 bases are TGTGCCAGCAGCTTTGGGAGGACTGAAGCTTTCTTT.

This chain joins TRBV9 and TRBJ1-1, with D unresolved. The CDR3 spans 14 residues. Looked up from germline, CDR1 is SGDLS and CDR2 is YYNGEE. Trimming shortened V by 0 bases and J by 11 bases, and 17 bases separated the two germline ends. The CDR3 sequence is CASSVGPAGLSAFF. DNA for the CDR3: TGTGCCAGCAGCGTAGGGCCCGCGGGCTTGTCGGCTTTCTTT.

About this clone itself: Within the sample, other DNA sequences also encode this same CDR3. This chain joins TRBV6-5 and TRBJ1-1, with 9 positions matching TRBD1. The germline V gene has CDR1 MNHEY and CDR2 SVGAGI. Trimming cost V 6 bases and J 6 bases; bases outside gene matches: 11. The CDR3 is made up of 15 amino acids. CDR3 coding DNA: TGTGCCAGCAGCCCTGGCGGACAGGGGTTACCTGAAGCTTTCTTT. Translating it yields CASSPGGQGLPEAFF.

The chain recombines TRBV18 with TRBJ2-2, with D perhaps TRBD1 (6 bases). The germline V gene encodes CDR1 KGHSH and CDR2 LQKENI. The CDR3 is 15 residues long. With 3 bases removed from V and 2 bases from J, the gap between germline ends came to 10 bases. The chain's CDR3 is CASSPRTANTGELFF. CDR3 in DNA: TGTGCCAGCTCACCCAGGACAGCCAACACCGGGGAGCTGTTTTTT.

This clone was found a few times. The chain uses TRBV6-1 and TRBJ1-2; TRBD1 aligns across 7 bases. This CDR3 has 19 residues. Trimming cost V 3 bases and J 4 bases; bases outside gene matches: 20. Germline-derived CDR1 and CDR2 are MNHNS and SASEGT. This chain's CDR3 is CASSDPPGGQSHSRYGYTF. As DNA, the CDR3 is TGTGCCAGCAGTGATCCCCCCGGGGGACAGTCACATTCGCGCTATGGCTACACCTTC.

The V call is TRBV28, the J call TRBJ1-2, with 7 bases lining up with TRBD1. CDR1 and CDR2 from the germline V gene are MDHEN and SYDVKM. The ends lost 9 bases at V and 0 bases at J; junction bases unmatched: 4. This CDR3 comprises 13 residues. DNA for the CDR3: TGTGCCAGTGGACAGGCCACTAACTATGGCTACACCTTC. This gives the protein CASGQATNYGYTF.